These T cell receptor beta chains were read from a single sample in a study of blood T cell repertoires in COVID-19. The table came from immunoSEQ multiplex PCR; TCRdb's copy has only in-frame clones and leaves some out. The profile covers approximately 220,000 clones, with approximately 87% appearing a single time and approximately 6% taken by the ten largest. Sample: peripheral blood. These receptors were collected from a man aged 55 to 70 who had recovered from COVID-19. CDR3s include the opening cysteine and the closing phenylalanine or tryptophan. A D gene is named only where the DNA matches it firmly. Clone size appears in some rows only: once, few, many, or a class for an expanded clone.

j_gene | abundance | d_gene | v_gene | CDR3aa | CDR3nt
TRBJ2-1 | . | TRBD1 | TRBV4-1 | CASSQVRDRSNEQFF | TGCGCCAGCAGCCAAGTACGGGACAGGAGCAATGAGCAGTTCTTC
TRBJ1-4 | . | TRBD1 | TRBV28 | CASSGTGVPTNEKLFF | TGTGCCAGCAGCGGAACAGGGGTTCCAACTAATGAAAAACTGTTTTTT
TRBJ2-3 | . | . | TRBV5-6 | CASSLRSRSTDTQYF | TGTGCCAGCAGCTTGCGCTCGCGGAGCACAGATACGCAGTATTTT
TRBJ2-5 | . | TRBD2 | TRBV5-1 | CASRGQGGETQYF | TGCGCCAGCAGGGGGCAGGGAGGGGAGACCCAGTACTTC
TRBJ2-1 | . | TRBD2 | TRBV5-4 | CASRAASGTYNEQFF | TGTGCCAGCAGGGCGGCTAGCGGGACGTACAATGAGCAGTTCTTC
TRBJ1-2 | . | . | TRBV9 | CASSTLPPGEGYTF | TGTGCCAGCAGCACTCTACCTCCGGGGGAGGGCTACACCTTC
TRBJ2-3 | . | TRBD2 | TRBV5-1 | CASSLGGSGDTQYF | TGCGCCAGCAGCTTGGGCGGGAGTGGAGATACGCAGTATTTT
TRBJ1-1 | . | . | TRBV21-1 | CASSKGGVGTEAFF | TGTGCCAGCAGCAAAGGGGGCGTGGGGACTGAAGCTTTCTTT
TRBJ1-2 | . | . | TRBV30 | CAWNSQGPGGYTF | TGTGCCTGGAACTCGCAGGGGCCCGGTGGCTACACCTTC
TRBJ2-3 | once | TRBD2 | TRBV18 | CASSPLSPSGNGADTQYF | TGTGCCAGCTCACCACTATCCCCCAGCGGGAATGGAGCAGATACGCAGTATTTT
TRBJ1-4 | . | TRBD1 | TRBV3-1/TRBV3-2 | CASSDRTGAEGSELFF | TGTGCCAGCAGCGACAGAACAGGGGCCGAGGGGTCGGAACTGTTTTTT
TRBJ2-3 | . | . | TRBV7-2 | CASSASSYTQYF | TGTGCCAGCAGCGCCTCGAGTTATACGCAGTATTTT
TRBJ1-5 | . | . | TRBV2 | CASPEDSGDQPQHF | TGTGCCAGCCCGGAGGACAGCGGAGATCAGCCCCAGCATTTT
TRBJ2-1 | . | TRBD2 | TRBV24-1 | CATSAAGGLNEQFF | TGTGCCACCAGTGCAGCGGGAGGGCTGAATGAGCAGTTCTTC
TRBJ1-1 | once | . | TRBV19 | CASSDQSFRPEAFF | TGTGCCAGTAGCGACCAGAGTTTCAGGCCTGAAGCTTTCTTT
TRBJ1-2 | . | . | TRBV7-9 | CASSRIRGSYGYTF | TGTGCCAGCAGCCGAATCAGGGGCTCCTATGGCTACACCTTC
TRBJ2-7 | once | . | TRBV28 | CASSLRTPNEQYF | TGTGCCAGCAGTTTACGGACTCCTAACGAGCAGTACTTC
TRBJ1-1 | . | . | TRBV19 | CASSIHGSRAFF | TGTGCCAGTAGTATACACGGTTCTAGGGCTTTCTTT
TRBJ2-7 | . | TRBD2 | TRBV30 | CAWSPPGGRAYEQYF | TGTGCCTGGAGTCCGCCTGGCGGGAGGGCCTACGAGCAGTACTTC
TRBJ1-1 | many | . | TRBV3-1/TRBV3-2 | CASSLLAAGRMNTEAFF | TGTGCCAGCAGCCTACTCGCGGCAGGGAGGATGAACACTGAAGCTTTCTTT
TRBJ1-4 | . | TRBD1 | TRBV29-1 | CSVGGTGVEKLFF | TGCAGCGTTGGTGGGACAGGGGTTGAAAAACTGTTTTTT
TRBJ2-7 | . | . | TRBV27 | CASSSLQRGYEQYF | TGTGCCAGCAGTTCCCTCCAAAGGGGGTACGAGCAGTACTTC
TRBJ2-1 | . | . | TRBV27 | CASRRGTYNEQFF | TGTGCCAGCAGGCGAGGGACCTACAATGAGCAGTTCTTC
TRBJ2-7 | . | TRBD1 | TRBV24-1 | CATSDPGTGDYEQYF | TGTGCCACCAGTGATCCCGGGACAGGAGACTACGAGCAGTACTTC